The clone carrying this TCR beta chain has just a few counts. This sample was included in a study of blood T cell repertoires in COVID-19. Study-wide context: Whether acute or convalescent, the COVID-19 samples came from the United States, Italy and Spain. T cells, B-cell-depleted T cells, or PBMCs provided the cDNA or gDNA that served as material.

This CDR3 has 13 amino acids. After removal of 8 bases from V and 3 bases from J, the junction contained 7 bases not matched to a gene. Looked up from germline, CDR1 is SNHLY and CDR2 is FYNNEI. Authors' processing steps: Estimation of nucleated cell counts was performed using reference gene primer amplification. Generated by immunoSEQ multiplex PCR, the TCRdb table keeps only in-frame clones and is missing some. V and J calls and clone size are as listed in that table; D and trimming were resolved from the DNA. In the table there are 220,000 or so clones, around 80% of which are singletons. J is TRBJ2-7 and V is TRBV2, with 7 bases identical to TRBD1. The origin of this receptor is a woman aged 55-75 years who had recovered from COVID-19. The source material was peripheral blood. The CDR3 sequence is CASLRDSLYEQYF. In nucleotides, the CDR3 is TGTGCCAGCCTCCGGGACAGCCTCTACGAGCAGTACTTC.